Below are 23 T cell receptor beta chains sequenced from a single sample in a study of vaccination effects on CD4 cells after COVID-19. It was after nine to ten days of culture that CD4+ T cells were isolated. It was two doses of either the BNT162b2 or mRNA-1273 vaccine that participants received. No antigen is known for these receptors. The assay was immunoSEQ multiplex PCR, and TCRdb's table has in-frame clones only and misses some. The sample lists tens of thousands of clones; around 70% were seen once. Sequenced here: CD4+ T cells from PBMCs cultured without peptide, sampled after COVID-19 vaccination. These receptors all come from a human donor who received a COVID-19 vaccine.

The rearrangement links TRBV12-3 or TRBV12-4 to TRBJ2-4, with a tentative D call TRBD1 (6 bases). V dropped 6 bases and J dropped 9 bases, with 15 bases sitting between them. The CDR3 is 13 residues long. The DNA for the CDR3 is TGTGCCAGCAGCCCCACAGGGTTAAGCATTCAGTACTTC. Its protein is CASSPTGLSIQYF.

This clone was detected a few times. The chain employs TRBV5-6 and TRBJ2-5; the match to TRBD1 covers 7 bases. The V and J ends lost 4 bases and 2 bases, in that order; junction bases with no gene match: 8. CDR1 is SGHDT, CDR2 YYEEEE, per germline. The CDR3 sequence is 15 residues long. For the CDR3, the DNA is TGTGCCAGCAGCCCGGCCACAGGGGCTCAAGAGACCCAGTACTTC. Translated: CASSPATGAQETQYF.

The V gene is TRBV6-5, the J gene TRBJ2-7; D tentatively fits TRBD1 or TRBD2 (5 bases each). The CDR3 is 13 residues long. Per the germline V gene, CDR1 is MNHEY and CDR2 is SVGAGI. V was pared by 4 bases and J by 4 bases, with 11 bases between. This CDR3 reads CASSWDQGYEQYV. The CDR3 region has the DNA TGTGCCAGCAGTTGGGACCAAGGGTACGAGCAGTACGTC.

V and J are TRBV5-6 and TRBJ1-2, with D unresolved. This CDR3 is 14 amino acids long. Germline V gene data show CDR1 as SGHDT and CDR2 as YYEEEE. Trimming took off 0 bases at V and 3 bases at J, with 9 bases between the two ends. CDR3 in amino acids: CASSLVSGHYGYTF. The CDR3 bases are TGTGCCAGCAGCTTGGTTTCCGGACACTATGGCTACACCTTC.

The chain carries TRBV19 and TRBJ1-3, with 11 bases that match TRBD1. Germline lookup yields CDR1 LNHDA and CDR2 SQIVND (reference sequence). V was clipped by 10 bases and J by 3 bases; unmatched bases: 2. This CDR3 has 13 residues. Written as DNA, the CDR3 is TGTGCCATCGGGACAGGGGGTGGAAACACCATATATTTT. Translating gives CAIGTGGGNTIYF.

The J gene is TRBJ1-1, the V gene TRBV7-2, with D possibly being TRBD1 (6 bases). The CDR3 sequence is 13 residues long. The germline V gene encodes CDR1 SGHTA and CDR2 FQGNSA. Trimming removed 7 bases at V and 8 bases at J, with 17 bases between. CDR3 coding DNA: TGTGCCAGCAACATAGGGGGGGCGCGGGAAGCTTTCTTT. Translating it yields CASNIGGAREAFF. Using reference TRBV7-2 and TRBJ1-1 for the parts outside the CDR3, the full variable domain is GAGVSQSPSNKVTEKGKDVELRCDPISGHTALYWYRQSLGQGLEFLIYFQGNSAPDKSGLPSDRFSAERTGGSVSTLTIQRTQQEDSAVYLCASNIGGAREAFFGQGTRLTVV.

This chain connects TRBV21-1 to TRBJ2-3; TRBD1, as called in the table, went unchecked against the DNA. TRBV21-1 is a pseudogene segment. The CDR3 length is 19 residues. CDR3 sequence (DNA): TGTGCCAGCAGCAAAGTATTGCGGCAGGGGGCAGTGGTGACAGATACGCAGTATTTT. Protein sequence: CASSKVLRQGAVVTDTQYF.

The chain combines TRBV12-3 or TRBV12-4 with TRBJ1-4; D remains ambiguous. V lost 5 bases, J lost 12 bases, and 16 bases lay in between. CDR3 length equals 13 residues. CDR3 protein: CASSLFDRWQLFF. CDR3 sequence (DNA): TGTGCCAGCAGTCTGTTTGACCGGTGGCAACTGTTTTTT.

The V gene is TRBV27, the J gene TRBJ1-4; D possibly corresponds to TRBD1 (5 bases). Germline lookup yields CDR1 MNHEY and CDR2 SMNVEV (reference sequence). V lost 2 bases and J lost 5, with 15 bases in between. The CDR3 totals 16 residues. In DNA form, the CDR3 reads TGTGCCAGCAGTTTAATCCGACAGCGTGACAATGAAAAACTGTTTTTT. It yields the protein CASSLIRQRDNEKLFF. Based on the CDR3 plus reference TRBV27 and TRBJ1-4, the full variable domain is EAQVTQNPRYLITVTGKKLTVTCSQNMNHEYMSWYRQDPGLGLRQIYYSMNVEVTDKGDVPEGYKVSRKEKRNFPLILESPSPNQTSLYFCASSLIRQRDNEKLFFGSGTQLSVL.

This sequence joins TRBV5-1 and TRBJ1-4; D perhaps matches TRBD1 (5 bases). Deletions cut 2 bases from V and 3 bases from J, with 8 bases between. There are 14 residues in the CDR3. CDR1 SGHRS and CDR2 YFSETQ come from the germline V gene. CDR3 sequence reads: CASSFRGANEKLFF. CDR3 sequence (DNA): TGCGCCAGCAGCTTCCGGGGGGCTAATGAAAAACTGTTTTTT.

The V call is TRBV21-1, the J call TRBJ2-5; TRBD2, the D gene given by the table, was not confirmed from the DNA. TRBV21-1 is a recognized pseudogene. The CDR3 covers 19 residues. As DNA, the CDR3 is TGTGCCAGCAGCAAAGCATCGGGACTAGCGGGGGGGAGGCGAGAGACCCAGTACTTC. As protein: CASSKASGLAGGRRETQYF.

The genes are TRBV7-8 and TRBJ2-7; D is uncertain. The CDR3 spans 15 residues. Germline V lookup: CDR1 SGHVS, CDR2 FQNEAQ. V lost 1 base and J 3 bases, leaving 13 bases between the germline ends. CDR3 sequence (DNA): TGTGCCAGCAGCTTAGGGCTCCTCATAGGCTACGAGCAGTACGTC. It specifies CASSLGLLIGYEQYV.

Here the CDR3 DNA reads TGTGCCAGCATCCTTAGCTCCTATAATTCACCCCTCCACTTT. It translates to CASILSSYNSPLHF. The chain joins TRBV28 to TRBJ1-6; D is uncertain. The V and J ends lost 7 bases and 0 bases respectively, with 7 bases between them. Germline lookup yields CDR1 MDHEN and CDR2 SYDVKM. The CDR3 sequence is 14 residues long.

The chain combines TRBV24-1 with TRBJ2-3; 8 nucleotides align to TRBD2. Germline loops: CDR1 KGHDR, CDR2 SFDVKD. This CDR3 is built from 17 residues. Trimming at V came to 4 bases and at J to 2 bases, leaving 10 bases not matched to a gene. The CDR3 bases are TGTGCCACCAGTGAGGGCGGTCTAGCGGGTATCACAGATACGCAGTATTTT. Its translation: CATSEGGLAGITDTQYF.

The chain uses TRBV4-1 and TRBJ2-3; D tentatively reads TRBD1 or TRBD2 (7 bases each). CDR1 is MGHRA, CDR2 YSYEKL, per germline. The CDR3 length is 18 residues. The germline V and J ends were trimmed by 1 base and 6 bases, with 23 bases remaining between them. The CDR3 loop reads CASSQVDNSRGGRDTQYF. The CDR3 DNA reads TGCGCCAGCAGCCAAGTGGATAATAGCAGGGGGGGCAGGGATACGCAGTATTTT.

A few counts support this clone. The V and J genes are TRBV2 and TRBJ2-7; the D gene is possibly TRBD2 (6 bases). The germline V gene has CDR1 SNHLY and CDR2 FYNNEI. There are 12 residues in the CDR3. V shed 7 bases and J shed 7 bases, with 14 bases lying between them. The DNA for the CDR3 is TGTGCCAGCACGGGACGGGGACTGGAGCAGTACGTC. It codes for CASTGRGLEQYV.

This clone has just a few counts. V gene TRBV9 combines with J gene TRBJ1-3; possible D gene TRBD1, 5 bases. This CDR3 spans 15 amino acids. Germline V gene lookup returns CDR1 SGDLS and CDR2 YYNGEE. The germline V and J ends were trimmed by 4 bases and 0 bases, with 11 bases remaining between them. The CDR3: CASSLEGHSGNTIYF. CDR3 nucleotides: TGTGCCAGCAGCCTGGAGGGGCACTCTGGAAACACCATATATTTT. The full variable domain, its missing parts supplied by reference TRBV9 and TRBJ1-3, is DSGVTQTPKHLITATGQRVTLRCSPRSGDLSVYWYQQSLDQGLQFLIQYYNGEERAKGNILERFSAQQFPDLHSELNLSSLELGDSALYFCASSLEGHSGNTIYFGEGSWLTVV.

This chain connects TRBV19 to TRBJ2-1; TRBD1 or TRBD2 may be the D gene (5 bases each). The CDR3 totals 14 residues. The germline V gene encodes CDR1 LNHDA and CDR2 SQIVND (reference sequence). The V end lost 8 bases, the J end lost 4 bases, and 15 bases lay between the germline ends. CDR3 DNA sequence: TGTGCCAGTTCTCCCCGGGGACCATACAATGAGCAGTTCTTC. It codes for CASSPRGPYNEQFF.

V and J are TRBV19 and TRBJ1-1; 7 positions agree with TRBD1. The V gene's germline CDR1 is LNHDA and CDR2 SQIVND (reference sequence). The CDR3 consists of 17 residues. Trimming at V came to 3 bases and at J to 0 bases, leaving 10 bases not matched to a gene. The CDR3 DNA reads TGTGCCAGTAGTATGTGGTCACAGGGGATAGTGAACACTGAAGCTTTCTTT. Amino acids: CASSMWSQGIVNTEAFF.

The chain is built from TRBV29-1 and TRBJ1-2; TRBD1 agrees at 10 bases. The CDR3 runs to 13 residues. Germline CDR1 reads SQVTM; CDR2 reads ANQGSEA. Germline trimming cut 4 bases from V and 4 bases from J; bases unmatched to any gene: 3. The CDR3 reads CSVVGTGAYGYTF. Here the CDR3 DNA reads TGCAGCGTTGTTGGGACAGGGGCCTATGGCTACACCTTC.

The chain carries TRBV6-5 and TRBJ1-1; TRBD1 might be the D (6 bases). The CDR3 length is 13 residues. Germline V gene sequence: CDR1 MNHEY, CDR2 SVGAGI. V was clipped by 5 bases and J by 9 bases, with 16 bases between them. The CDR3 is CASSLRTRGKAFF. CDR3 in DNA: TGTGCCAGCAGTCTTCGTACTAGGGGGAAAGCTTTCTTT.

Written as DNA, the CDR3 is TGTGCCAGCAGCCGCCGGACAGGGTCGGAATCAGATACGCAGTATTTT. Its protein is CASSRRTGSESDTQYF. V is TRBV4-2 and J is TRBJ2-3; 8 nucleotides match TRBD1. Germline V gene data show CDR1 as LGHNA and CDR2 as YNFKEQ. This CDR3 comprises 16 residues. Germline trimming cut 4 bases from V and 4 bases from J; bases unmatched to any gene: 10.

A single count supports this clone. The chain uses TRBV7-2 and TRBJ2-3; maybe TRBD1 (6 bases). The V end was cut by 0 bases, the J end by 1 base, with 8 bases between. The CDR3 runs 15 residues. Germline lookup yields CDR1 SGHTA and CDR2 FQGNSA. CDR3 DNA: TGTGCCAGCAGCTTAGCGAAGGGGGGCACAGATACGCAGTATTTT. Amino acids: CASSLAKGGTDTQYF.